This TCR beta chain derives from a study of blood T cell repertoires in COVID-19. Turning to the study itself: T cells, B-cell-depleted T cells, or PBMCs provided the cDNA or gDNA that served as material.

CDR1 MRHNA and CDR2 SNTAGT come from the germline V gene. V was trimmed by 3 bases and J by 8 bases, leaving 13 bases between them. The CDR3 is 14 residues long. As handled by the study authors: Amplified reference gene primers provided the basis for estimating nucleated cell counts. The repertoire was sequenced with immunoSEQ multiplex PCR; TCRdb's copy has only in-frame clones and lacks some. That table is the source of V, J and clone size, and D and trimming were worked out from the DNA. The sample includes fewer than 300,000 clones, approximately 84% of them seen just once. This clonotype was sampled from a person aged 65 to 85 with COVID-19, enrolled during active disease. The V call is TRBV6-4, the J call TRBJ1-4; no definite D call. Source material: peripheral blood. CDR3 region: CASSDGRVQEKLFF. The CDR3 DNA reads as TGTGCCAGCAGTGATGGGAGGGTACAAGAAAAACTGTTTTTT.